A selection of T cell receptor beta chains follows, all from one sample in a study of human T cells and chemical hapten exposure. TCRdb reprocessed the RACE reads via MiXCR and lists one record per CDR3 protein. The top ten clones hold roughly 8% of a sample with fewer than 400,000 distinct CDR3 sequences, about 7% of them seen once. The sample was whole blood, taken in connection with sensitization to the hapten diphenylcyclopropenone (DPC). The receptors derive from a woman aged 18-29 years with alopecia areata. Some clones in this sample may be carry-over from other donors' samples. The CDR3 runs from the conserved cysteine through the conserved F or W. The D gene is left open where the match is weak. Clone size is not always given. Where it is, it says once, few, many or a class for expanded clones.

V gene	clone size	J gene	D gene	CDR3 protein	CDR3 DNA
TRBV29-1	many	TRBJ2-7	-	CSAAAGDYEQYF	TGCAGCGCAGCCGCCGGGGACTACGAGCAGTACTTC
TRBV18	many	TRBJ2-2	-	CASSPQGTTNTGELFF	TGTGCCAGCTCTCCCCAGGGGACAACGAACACCGGGGAGCTGTTTTTT
TRBV5-1	many	TRBJ2-5	-	CASRILETQYF	TGCGCCAGCAGGATTCTGGAGACCCAGTACTTC
TRBV12-5	few	TRBJ1-2	-	CASGFFPPGHIPGGYTF	TGTGCTAGTGGTTTTTTCCCACCGGGACACATCCCGGGTGGCTACACCTTC
TRBV12-3/TRBV12-4	many	TRBJ1-6	-	CASSRAGGGNSPLHF	TGTGCCAGCAGCCGGGCCGGAGGGGGTAATTCACCCCTCCACTTT
TRBV6-5	few	TRBJ1-1	TRBD1	CASSYSSGGYTEAFF	TGTGCCAGCAGTTACTCGTCAGGGGGTTACACTGAAGCTTTCTTT
TRBV18	-	TRBJ1-1	TRBD1	CASSFTGGMNTEAFF	TGTGCCAGCTCATTCACAGGGGGAATGAACACTGAAGCTTTCTTT
TRBV24-1	few	TRBJ1-4	TRBD1	CATSDLQDRGMETNEKLFF	TGTGCCACCAGTGACCTCCAAGACAGGGGAATGGAAACTAATGAAAAACTGTTTTTT
TRBV4-2	-	TRBJ1-1	TRBD1	CASSREPQGGEAFF	TGTGCCAGCAGCCGAGAGCCACAGGGGGGAGAAGCTTTCTTT
TRBV24-1	-	TRBJ2-1	TRBD1	CATNFRGWTYNEQFF	TGTGCCACCAATTTCAGGGGGTGGACTTACAATGAGCAGTTCTTC
TRBV6-6	-	TRBJ2-3	TRBD2	CASSSRLAGGSTDTQYF	TGTGCCAGCAGTTCTCGACTAGCGGGGGGCAGCACAGATACGCAGTATTTT
TRBV6-1	few	TRBJ1-4	-	CASSAYFPTANLEKLFF	TGTGCCAGCAGTGCCTATTTCCCGACAGCAAATCTTGAAAAACTGTTTTTT
TRBV7-8	few	TRBJ2-1	-	CASSLRGNNEQFF	TGTGCCAGCAGCCTCCGGGGAAACAATGAGCAGTTCTTC
TRBV6-2/TRBV6-3	few	TRBJ2-3	TRBD2	CASSSRAGVSTDTQYF	TGTGCCAGCAGCTCCCGTGCGGGGGTGAGCACAGATACGCAGTATTTT
TRBV4-1	many	TRBJ2-1	-	CASSQDAGRNEQFF	TGCGCCAGCAGCCAAGATGCAGGACGGAATGAGCAGTTCTTC
TRBV12-3/TRBV12-4	-	TRBJ2-1	TRBD1	CASSTGTGAITYNEQFF	TGTGCCAGCAGTACCGGGACAGGGGCCATAACCTACAATGAGCAGTTCTTC
TRBV12-3/TRBV12-4	many	TRBJ1-2	-	CASSFQGSYGYTF	TGTGCCAGCAGTTTTCAGGGTTCTTATGGCTACACCTTC
TRBV3-1	-	TRBJ1-4	-	CASSQEETAGTSNEKLFF	TGTGCCAGCAGCCAAGAAGAAACGGCCGGGACGTCTAATGAAAAACTGTTTTTT
TRBV12-3/TRBV12-4	-	TRBJ1-2	-	CASIFTGHHNYGYTF	TGTGCCAGCATATTTACGGGACACCATAACTATGGCTACACCTTC
TRBV5-5	many	TRBJ2-3	-	CASTKGGALLSTDTQYF	TGTGCCAGCACTAAGGGGGGGGCCCTCCTTAGCACAGATACGCAGTATTTT
TRBV4-3	-	TRBJ2-7	-	CASSQDWAGSSYEQYF	TGCGCCAGCAGCCAAGATTGGGCGGGGAGCTCCTACGAGCAGTACTTC
TRBV20-1	many	TRBJ2-2	TRBD1	CSAYPDRDNTGELFF	TGCAGTGCGTACCCGGACAGGGACAACACCGGGGAGCTGTTTTTT
TRBV11-2	few	TRBJ1-1	-	CASSLVMEGTEAFF	TGTGCCAGCAGCTTAGTGATGGAGGGGACTGAAGCTTTCTTT
TRBV4-1	few	TRBJ2-6	TRBD1	CASSHFGQGAGANVLTF	TGCGCCAGCAGCCATTTCGGACAGGGGGCTGGGGCCAACGTCCTGACTTTC
TRBV4-3	few	TRBJ2-1	-	CASSQDRAAVYNEQFF	TGCGCCAGCAGCCAAGATCGTGCGGCTGTCTACAATGAGCAGTTCTTC
TRBV7-2	-	TRBJ1-6	-	CTSSLERYNSPLHF	TGTACCAGCAGCTTAGAACGGTATAATTCACCCCTCCACTTT
TRBV7-2	many	TRBJ1-1	-	CASSLEAGTRAFF	TGTGCCAGCAGCTTAGAAGCCGGGACAAGAGCTTTCTTT